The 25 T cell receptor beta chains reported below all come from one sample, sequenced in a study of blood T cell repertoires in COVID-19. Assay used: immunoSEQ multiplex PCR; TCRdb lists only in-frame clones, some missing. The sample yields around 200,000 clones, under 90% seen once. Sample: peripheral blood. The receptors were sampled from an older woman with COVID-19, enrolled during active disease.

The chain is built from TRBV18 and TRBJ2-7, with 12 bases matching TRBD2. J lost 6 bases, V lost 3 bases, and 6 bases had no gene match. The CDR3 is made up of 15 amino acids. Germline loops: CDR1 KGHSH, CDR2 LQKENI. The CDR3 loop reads CASSPRTSGTLEQYF. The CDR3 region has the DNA TGTGCCAGCTCACCCCGGACTAGCGGGACCCTCGAGCAGTACTTC.

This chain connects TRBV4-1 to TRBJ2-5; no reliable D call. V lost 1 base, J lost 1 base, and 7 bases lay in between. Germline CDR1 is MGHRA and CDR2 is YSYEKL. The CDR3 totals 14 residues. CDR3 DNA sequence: TGCGCCAGCAGCCAAGGGGCCACCCAAGAGACCCAGTACTTC. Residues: CASSQGATQETQYF.

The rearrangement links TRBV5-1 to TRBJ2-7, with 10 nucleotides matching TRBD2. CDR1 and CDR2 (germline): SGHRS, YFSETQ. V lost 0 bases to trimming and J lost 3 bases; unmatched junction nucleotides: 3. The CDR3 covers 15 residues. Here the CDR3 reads CASSLAGLADYEQYF. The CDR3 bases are TGCGCCAGCAGCTTGGCCGGACTAGCGGACTACGAGCAGTACTTC.

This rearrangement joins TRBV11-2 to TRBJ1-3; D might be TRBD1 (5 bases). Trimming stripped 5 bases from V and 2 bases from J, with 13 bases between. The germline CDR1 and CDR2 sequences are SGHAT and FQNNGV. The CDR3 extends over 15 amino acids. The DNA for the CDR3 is TGTGCCAGCAGCCGTTCTTCAGGGACTGGAAACACCATATATTTT. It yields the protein CASSRSSGTGNTIYF.

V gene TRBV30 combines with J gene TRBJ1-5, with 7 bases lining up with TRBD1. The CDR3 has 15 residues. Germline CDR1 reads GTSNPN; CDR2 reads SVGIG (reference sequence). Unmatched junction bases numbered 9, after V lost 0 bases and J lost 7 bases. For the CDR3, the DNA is TGTGCCTGGAGTGTAGGGCTACAGGGGACACAGCCCCAGCATTTT. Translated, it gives CAWSVGLQGTQPQHF.

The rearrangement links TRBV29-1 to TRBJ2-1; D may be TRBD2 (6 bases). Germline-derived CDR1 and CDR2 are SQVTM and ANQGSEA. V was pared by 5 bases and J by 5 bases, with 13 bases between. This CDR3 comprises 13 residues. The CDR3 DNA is TGCAGCGTTAGACCGGGAGCCCACAATGAGCAGTTCTTC. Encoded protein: CSVRPGAHNEQFF.

CDR3 region: CASSRIERNTEAFF. The CDR3 DNA sequence: TGTGCCAGCAGTCGAATCGAGAGGAACACTGAAGCTTTCTTT. The rearrangement links TRBV28 to TRBJ1-1; D unresolved. The CDR3 runs to 14 residues. With 5 bases removed from V and 1 base from J, the gap between germline ends came to 11 bases. In germline, CDR1 is MDHEN, CDR2 SYDVKM.

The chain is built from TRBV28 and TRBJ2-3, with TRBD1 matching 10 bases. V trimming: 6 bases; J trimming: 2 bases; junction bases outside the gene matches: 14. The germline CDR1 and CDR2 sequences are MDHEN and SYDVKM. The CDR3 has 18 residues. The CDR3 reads CASSPTLPGQGITDTQYF. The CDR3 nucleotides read TGTGCCAGCAGCCCAACCCTTCCGGGACAGGGGATCACAGATACGCAGTATTTT.

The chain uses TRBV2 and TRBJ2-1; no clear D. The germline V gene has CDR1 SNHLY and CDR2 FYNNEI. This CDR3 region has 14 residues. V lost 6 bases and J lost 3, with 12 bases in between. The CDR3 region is CASRSRVGYNEQFF. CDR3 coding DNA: TGTGCCAGCAGGAGCCGGGTTGGCTACAATGAGCAGTTCTTC.

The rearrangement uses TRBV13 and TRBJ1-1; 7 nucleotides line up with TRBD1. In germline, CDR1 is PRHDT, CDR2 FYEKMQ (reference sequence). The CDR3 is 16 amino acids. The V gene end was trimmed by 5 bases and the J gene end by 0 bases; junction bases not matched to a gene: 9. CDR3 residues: CASSQFAGGMNTEAFF. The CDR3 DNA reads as TGTGCCAGCAGCCAATTCGCAGGGGGGATGAACACTGAAGCTTTCTTT. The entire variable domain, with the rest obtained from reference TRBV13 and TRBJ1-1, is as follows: AAGVIQSPRHLIKEKRETATLKCYPIPRHDTVYWYQQGPGQDPQFLISFYEKMQSDKGSIPDRFSAQQFSDYHSELNMSSLELGDSALYFCASSQFAGGMNTEAFFGQGTRLTVV.

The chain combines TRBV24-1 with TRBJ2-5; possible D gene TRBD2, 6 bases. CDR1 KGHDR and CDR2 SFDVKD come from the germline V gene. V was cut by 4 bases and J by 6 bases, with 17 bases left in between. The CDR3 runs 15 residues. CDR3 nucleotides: TGTGCCACCAGTGACTCTGGGACTGCTCGTAAGACCCAGTACTTC. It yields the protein CATSDSGTARKTQYF.

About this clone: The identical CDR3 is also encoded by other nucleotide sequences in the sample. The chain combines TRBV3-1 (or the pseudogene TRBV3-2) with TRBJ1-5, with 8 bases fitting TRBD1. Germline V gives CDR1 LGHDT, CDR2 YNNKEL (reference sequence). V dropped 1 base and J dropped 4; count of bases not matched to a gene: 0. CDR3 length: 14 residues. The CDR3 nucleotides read TGTGCCAGCAGCCAAGGGACAGGGAATCAGCCCCAGCATTTT. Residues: CASSQGTGNQPQHF.

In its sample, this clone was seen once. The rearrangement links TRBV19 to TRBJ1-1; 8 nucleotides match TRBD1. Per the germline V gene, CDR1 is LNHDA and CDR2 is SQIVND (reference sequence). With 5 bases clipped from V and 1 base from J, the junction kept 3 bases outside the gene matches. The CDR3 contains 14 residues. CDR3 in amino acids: CASSPRGRNTEAFF. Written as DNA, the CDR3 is TGTGCCAGTAGTCCCAGGGGGCGGAACACTGAAGCTTTCTTT. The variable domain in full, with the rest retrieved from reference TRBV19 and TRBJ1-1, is DGGITQSPKYLFRKEGQNVTLSCEQNLNHDAMYWYRQDPGQGLRLIYYSQIVNDFQKGDIAEGYSVSREKKESFPLTVTSAQKNPTAFYLCASSPRGRNTEAFFGQGTRLTVV.

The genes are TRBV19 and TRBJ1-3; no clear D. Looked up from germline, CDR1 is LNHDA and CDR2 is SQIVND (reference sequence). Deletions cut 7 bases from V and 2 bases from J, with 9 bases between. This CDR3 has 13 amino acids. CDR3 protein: CASKSTAGNTIYF. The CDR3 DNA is TGTGCCAGTAAGTCAACGGCTGGAAACACCATATATTTT.

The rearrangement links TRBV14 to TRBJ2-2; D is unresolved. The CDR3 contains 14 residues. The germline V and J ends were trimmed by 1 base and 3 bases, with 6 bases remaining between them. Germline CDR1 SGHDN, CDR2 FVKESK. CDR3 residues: CASSQAGYTGELFF. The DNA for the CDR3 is TGTGCCAGCAGCCAAGCGGGTTACACCGGGGAGCTGTTTTTT.

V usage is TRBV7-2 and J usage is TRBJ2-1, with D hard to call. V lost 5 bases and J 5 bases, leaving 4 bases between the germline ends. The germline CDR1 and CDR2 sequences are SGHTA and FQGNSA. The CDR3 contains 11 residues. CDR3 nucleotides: TGTGCCAGCAGCCCAGACAATGAGCAGTTCTTC. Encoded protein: CASSPDNEQFF.

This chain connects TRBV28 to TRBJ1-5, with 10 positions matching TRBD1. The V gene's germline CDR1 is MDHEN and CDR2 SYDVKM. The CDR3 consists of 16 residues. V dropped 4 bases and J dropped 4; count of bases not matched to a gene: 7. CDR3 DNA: TGTGCCAGCAGTTCGGGACAGGGGTTACGAAATCAGCCCCAGCATTTT. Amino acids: CASSSGQGLRNQPQHF.

CDR3 residues: CASSHPGQGSFYEQYF. CDR3 DNA sequence: TGCGCCAGCAGTCATCCCGGACAGGGGAGTTTTTACGAGCAGTACTTC. The rearrangement uses TRBV23-1 and TRBJ2-7, with TRBD1 matching 9 bases. TRBV23-1 qualifies as an ORF whose function is uncertain. The CDR3 spans 16 residues. Unmatched junction bases numbered 10, after V lost 3 bases and J lost 4 bases.

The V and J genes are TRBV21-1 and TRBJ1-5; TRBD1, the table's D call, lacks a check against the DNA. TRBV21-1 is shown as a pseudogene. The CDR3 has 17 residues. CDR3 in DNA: TGTGCCAGCAGCAAAGAGACATCGGACAGGGAGACTCAGCCCCAGCATTTT. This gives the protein CASSKETSDRETQPQHF.

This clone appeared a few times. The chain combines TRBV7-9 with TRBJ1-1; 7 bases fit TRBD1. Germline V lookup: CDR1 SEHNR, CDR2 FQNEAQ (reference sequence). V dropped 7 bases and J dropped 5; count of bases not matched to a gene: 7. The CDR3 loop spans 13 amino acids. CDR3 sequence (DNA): TGTGCCAGCACCTCAAGGGGGCATACTGAAGCTTTCTTT. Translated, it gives CASTSRGHTEAFF.

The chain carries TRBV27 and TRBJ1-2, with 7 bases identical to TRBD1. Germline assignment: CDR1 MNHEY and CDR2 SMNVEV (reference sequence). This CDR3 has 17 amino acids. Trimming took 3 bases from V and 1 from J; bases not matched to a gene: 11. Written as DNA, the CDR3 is TGTGCCAGCAGTTTTAAGGGGACAGCCGTTTATAACTATGGCTACACCTTC. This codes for CASSFKGTAVYNYGYTF.

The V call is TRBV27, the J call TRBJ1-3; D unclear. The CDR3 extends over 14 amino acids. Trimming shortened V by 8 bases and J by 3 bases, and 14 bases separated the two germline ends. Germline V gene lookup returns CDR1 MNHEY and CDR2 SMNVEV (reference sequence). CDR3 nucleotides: TGTGCCAGCCGAGACCACGGGGTTGGAAACACCATATATTTT. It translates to CASRDHGVGNTIYF.

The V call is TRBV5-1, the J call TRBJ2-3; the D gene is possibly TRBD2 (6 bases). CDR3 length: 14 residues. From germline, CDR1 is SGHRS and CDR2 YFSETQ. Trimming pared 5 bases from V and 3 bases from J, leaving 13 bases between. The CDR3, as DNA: TGCGCCAGCAGTCCGGCCCGGGAGACAGATACGCAGTATTTT. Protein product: CASSPARETDTQYF.

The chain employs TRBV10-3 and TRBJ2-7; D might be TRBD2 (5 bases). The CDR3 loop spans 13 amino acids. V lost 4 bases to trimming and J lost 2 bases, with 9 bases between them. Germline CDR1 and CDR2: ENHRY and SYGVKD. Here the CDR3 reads CAISVQLAYEQYF. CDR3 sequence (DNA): TGTGCCATCAGTGTCCAACTAGCCTACGAGCAGTACTTC.

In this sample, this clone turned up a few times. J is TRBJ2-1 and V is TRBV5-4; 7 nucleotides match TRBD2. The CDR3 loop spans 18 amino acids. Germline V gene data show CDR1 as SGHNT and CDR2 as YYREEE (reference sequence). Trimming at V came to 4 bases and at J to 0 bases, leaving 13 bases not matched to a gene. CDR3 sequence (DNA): TGTGCCAGCAGCCGAAGCATAAGCGGGGAGACCTCCTACAATGAGCAGTTCTTC. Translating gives CASSRSISGETSYNEQFF.